The rows below give T cell receptor beta chains drawn from one sample of a study of blood T cell repertoires in COVID-19. Measured with immunoSEQ multiplex PCR; TCRdb has only the in-frame clones, and not every one. The table has over 200,000 clones, 88% seen once. Source material: PBMCs or T cells enriched from blood (not recorded which). The origin of the receptors is a woman in her 30s who had been exposed to COVID-19. Both conserved end residues are part of each CDR3. The D gene is left open where the match is weak. The listing skips clone size in some rows; elsewhere it reads once, few, many or a size class.

- TRBJ1-1 TRBD1 TRBV18 16 TGTGCCAGCTCACCACTCGGACAGGGGGTTGTAACTGAAGCTTTCTTT CASSPLGQGVVTEAFF
- TRBJ1-6 TRBD1 TRBV28 16 TGTGCCAGCAGTATACCGGGACAGGGAATAGAATCACCCCTCCACTTT CASSIPGQGIESPLHF
- TRBJ2-1 - TRBV6-5 15 TGTGCCAGCAGGAACGGGCGGAGCAGGGGCAATGAGCAGTTCTTC CASRNGRSRGNEQFF
- TRBJ2-1 - TRBV6-2/TRBV6-3 15 TGTGCCAGCAGTTACTCGCCAGGACTGTACAATGAGCAGTTCTTC CASSYSPGLYNEQFF
- TRBJ2-2 - TRBV7-2 14 TGTGCCAGCAGCCTCCACTGGAACACCGGGGAGCTGTTTTTT CASSLHWNTGELFF
- TRBJ2-1 - TRBV9 16 TGTGCCAGCAGCGTATCCAGCGCGGCGGACTACAATGAGCAGTTCTTC CASSVSSAADYNEQFF
- TRBJ2-1 TRBD2 TRBV19 13 TGTGCCAGTAGTAGCGATGGGGGGGGTGAGCAGTTCTTC CASSSDGGGEQFF
once TRBJ2-1 - TRBV9 14 TGTGCCAGCAGCGTCCGCGGGGTCCCCAATGAGCAGTTCTTC CASSVRGVPNEQFF
- TRBJ2-7 - TRBV28 16 TGTGCCAGCACTTTACTTCCCCCGGGACTCCCCTCCGAGCAGTACTTC CASTLLPPGLPSEQYF
- TRBJ2-7 - TRBV5-1 16 TGCGCCAGCAGCTTGGCCACCGGGTCGAGCTCCTACGAGCAGTACTTC CASSLATGSSSYEQYF
few TRBJ1-5 - TRBV28 15 TGTGCCAGCAGTTTCACAGGGATCGGCAATCAGCCCCAGCATTTT CASSFTGIGNQPQHF
- TRBJ2-2 TRBD1 TRBV30 14 TGTGCCGGACAGGACCAGCGGCGCACCGGGGAGCTGTTTTTT CAGQDQRRTGELFF
- TRBJ2-3 TRBD2 TRBV30 13 TGTGCCTGGAGGTCAGCGGGAACAGATACGCAGTATTTT CAWRSAGTDTQYF
- TRBJ2-1 TRBD2 TRBV30 13 TGTGCCTGGACCAGCGGGGTATACAATGAGCAGTTCTTC CAWTSGVYNEQFF
- TRBJ1-5 - TRBV30 15 TGTGCCTGGAGCGGGGGACGGATTAGCAATCAGCCCCAGCATTTT CAWSGGRISNQPQHF
- TRBJ2-1 TRBD2 TRBV5-1 18 TGCGCCAGCAGCTTGGCCCCGACGGTCCCGGGACTAGCGCATGAGCAGTTCTTC CASSLAPTVPGLAHEQFF
once TRBJ2-7 TRBD2 TRBV6-5 13 TGTGCCGCTCGGAGTCTAGCGGTTGGCGAGCAGTACTTC CAARSLAVGEQYF
- TRBJ2-1 TRBD2 TRBV7-9 19 TGTGCCAGCAGTCCCGAGGGACTAGCGGTTCTTGGGACCTACAATGAGCAGTTCTTC CASSPEGLAVLGTYNEQFF
once TRBJ1-2 - TRBV6-5 13 TGTGCCAGCAGTTATGATGAGTTCTATGGCTACACCTTC CASSYDEFYGYTF
- TRBJ2-7 TRBD1 TRBV19 15 TGTGCCAGTAGCCAAGACAGGGGGCGCTGGGCAGAGCAGTACTTC CASSQDRGRWAEQYF
once TRBJ2-2 - TRBV6-5 15 TGTGCCAGCAGTTACGGTGGTCCGGGCACCGGGGAGCTGTTTTTT CASSYGGPGTGELFF
- TRBJ2-7 TRBD1 TRBV28 15 TGTGCCAGCAGGGGGACAGACTTATCCTTCTACGAGCAGTACTTC CASRGTDLSFYEQYF
- TRBJ2-1 TRBD1 TRBV28 16 TGTGCCAGCAGTATCATCGGGACAGGGATCTACAATGAGCAGTTCTTC CASSIIGTGIYNEQFF
- TRBJ2-2 TRBD1 TRBV7-9 21 TGTGCCAGCAGCATAAGACAGGGGGCTGCTAATAGACCCGCGAACACCGGGGAGCTGTTTTTT CASSIRQGAANRPANTGELFF
- TRBJ1-1 - TRBV19 11 TGTGCCAGTAGTAGTGCCGGGGGAGCTTTCTTT CASSSAGGAFF
once TRBJ2-1 TRBD2 TRBV5-4 18 TGTGCCAGCAGCCTAACGTTAGCGGGAGGGGGGTCCTACAATGAGCAGTTCTTC CASSLTLAGGGSYNEQFF
- TRBJ1-2 TRBD1 TRBV19 14 TGTGCCAGTAGTATGACAGGGCCTAACTATGGCTACACCTTC CASSMTGPNYGYTF
- TRBJ2-3 - TRBV14 15 TGTGCCAGCAGCCAAGATCCTGTTAGCACAGATACGCAGTATTTT CASSQDPVSTDTQYF
- TRBJ1-1 TRBD1 TRBV5-1 13 TGCGCCAGCAGCTTAACCGGGACAGCTGAAGCTTTCTTT CASSLTGTAEAFF
- TRBJ2-1 TRBD2 TRBV7-2 14 TGTGCCACCTCACAGACTAGCGGCTACAATGAGCAGTTCTTC CATSQTSGYNEQFF
- TRBJ1-1 TRBD1 TRBV11-2 16 TGTGCCAGCAGCTTAGAAGGGACAGAGCTGAACACTGAAGCTTTCTTT CASSLEGTELNTEAFF
- TRBJ2-7 TRBD1 TRBV29-1 13 TGCAGCGTGGGACAGCTAAGCTCCTACGAGCAGTACTTC CSVGQLSSYEQYF
- TRBJ2-2 - TRBV7-9 15 TGTGCCAGCAGCCTAATCTCTAGTCTAGGCGGGGAGCTGTTTTTT CASSLISSLGGELFF
- TRBJ1-4 - TRBV28 15 TGTGCCAGCAGCCGACCGGAGGGAGCTAATGAAAAACTGTTTTTT CASSRPEGANEKLFF
- TRBJ2-3 - TRBV3-1/TRBV3-2 16 TGTGCCAGCAGCCAAGGGGGGGGCCAGGGGCCAGATACGCAGTATTTT CASSQGGGQGPDTQYF
- TRBJ1-2 - TRBV5-8 15 TGTGCCAGCAGGCCTACTGGCGCGAGGAACTATGGCTACACCTTC CASRPTGARNYGYTF
- TRBJ2-1 - TRBV5-8 17 TGTGCCAGCAGCCTGCGGCCTCAGGGTTTCTCCTACAATGAGCAGTTCTTC CASSLRPQGFSYNEQFF
- TRBJ2-7 - TRBV28 12 TGTGCCAGCACCCCACGGAGCGACGAGCAGTACTTC CASTPRSDEQYF
once TRBJ1-1 - TRBV5-5 17 TGTGCCAGCAGCTTGGACAGGGCCAGGACCCTCAACACTGAAGCTTTCTTT CASSLDRARTLNTEAFF
- TRBJ2-5 TRBD2 TRBV9 15 TGTGCCAGCAGCGCCCTAGCGGGGGGCCAAGAGACCCAGTACTTC CASSALAGGQETQYF
- TRBJ1-4 - TRBV25-1 14 TGTGCCAGCAGCAGTTCTGCAACTAATGAAAAACTGTTTTTT CASSSSATNEKLFF
once TRBJ1-3 - TRBV19 14 TGTGCCAGTAGCGGGATTATTTCTGGAAACACCATATATTTT CASSGIISGNTIYF
- TRBJ1-3 - TRBV4-1 17 TGCGCCAGCAGCCAACGAACTGACAGTCTCTCTGGAAACACCATATATTTT CASSQRTDSLSGNTIYF
- TRBJ2-7 - TRBV2 16 TGTGCCAGCAGCAGGGGTAGGCCTAGATGGGACCACGAGCAGTACTTC CASSRGRPRWDHEQYF
- TRBJ1-1 - TRBV6-1 16 TGTGCCAGCAGTGAAAGTTCGGGTTCATTGAACACTGAAGCTTTCTTT CASSESSGSLNTEAFF
- TRBJ1-5 TRBD1 TRBV30 14 TGTGCCTGGAGTACGGGACAGGGGGGTCAGCCCCAGCATTTT CAWSTGQGGQPQHF
- TRBJ1-2 - TRBV9 12 TGTGCCAGCAGCGCCCCCGCGGGGGGCTACACCTTC CASSAPAGGYTF
- TRBJ2-7 TRBD2 TRBV18 19 TGTGCCAGCTCGCCCTTCAAGGGGCATGGGGCGGGAGGGCACAACGAGCAGTACTTC CASSPFKGHGAGGHNEQYF
- TRBJ2-1 TRBD2 TRBV27 17 TGTGCCAGCAGTTTCCTAACTAGCGGGAGTGATTACAATGAGCAGTTCTTC CASSFLTSGSDYNEQFF
- TRBJ1-6 - TRBV2 15 TGTGCCAGCAGTGACAGGGCCTCCGGTAATTCACCCCTCCACTTT CASSDRASGNSPLHF
- TRBJ2-7 - TRBV5-4 18 TGTGCCAGCAGCGTCCCCGGGGCGGGGGCCCCAAGGGGCTACGAGCAGTACTTC CASSVPGAGAPRGYEQYF
- TRBJ2-7 TRBD1 TRBV6-5 13 TGTGCCAGCAGCGGGGACAGCACCTACGAGCAGTACTTC CASSGDSTYEQYF
- TRBJ2-3 TRBD2 TRBV3-1/TRBV3-2 17 TGTGCCAGCAGCCAGGGTGCCGGGACTAGCAGACCAGATACGCAGTATTTT CASSQGAGTSRPDTQYF